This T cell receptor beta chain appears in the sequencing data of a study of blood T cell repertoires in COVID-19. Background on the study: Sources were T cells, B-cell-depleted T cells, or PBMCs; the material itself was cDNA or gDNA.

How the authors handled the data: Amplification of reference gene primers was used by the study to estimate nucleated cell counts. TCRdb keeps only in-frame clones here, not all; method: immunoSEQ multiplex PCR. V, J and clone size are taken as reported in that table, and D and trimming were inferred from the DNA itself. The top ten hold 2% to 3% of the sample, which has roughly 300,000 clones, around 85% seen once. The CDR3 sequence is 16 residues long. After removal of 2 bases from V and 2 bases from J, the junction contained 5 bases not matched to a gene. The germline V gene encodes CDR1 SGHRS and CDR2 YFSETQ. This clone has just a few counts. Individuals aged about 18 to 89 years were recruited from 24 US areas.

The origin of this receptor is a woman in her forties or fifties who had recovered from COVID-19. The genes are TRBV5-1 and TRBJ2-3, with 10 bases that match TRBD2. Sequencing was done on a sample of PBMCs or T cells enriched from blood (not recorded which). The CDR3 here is CASSLTSGTTTDTQYF. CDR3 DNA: TGCGCCAGCAGCTTAACTAGCGGGACCACCACAGATACGCAGTATTTT.